This TCR beta chain originates from a study of blood T cell repertoires in COVID-19. Assignment of participants to cohorts was predicated upon participant-reported clinical history. There are 17 residues in the CDR3. Germline CDR1 SGHAT, CDR2 FQNNGV. Trimming removed 5 bases at V and 2 bases at J, with 22 bases between. This clone was detected once. Produced via immunoSEQ multiplex PCR; TCRdb's table is partial and in-frame only. The repertoire has about 200,000 clones, about 86% of them found once; the top ten carry around 4%. The source material was PBMCs or T cells enriched from blood (not recorded which). This clonotype originated in a woman aged 35 to 49 with acute COVID-19. The V and J genes are TRBV11-2 and TRBJ2-7; a weak D match, TRBD2 (5 bases). The CDR3 spells CASSPSGIGSPTYEQYF. The DNA of the CDR3 is TGTGCCAGCAGCCCATCGGGGATAGGGAGCCCTACCTACGAGCAGTACTTC.